One and the same sample provided the 21 T cell receptor beta chains below, sequenced in a study of control samples from healthy donors and cancer patients. TCRdb keeps only in-frame clones here, not all; method: immunoSEQ multiplex PCR. Among roughly 120,000 clones listed, roughly 91% were seen once. Sequencing was performed on PBMCs. Receptors originate from a man aged 50-60 years with head and neck cancer.

V gene TRBV5-1 combines with J gene TRBJ2-7; D uncertain. Trimming stripped 5 bases from V and 4 bases from J, with 13 bases between. The germline V gene encodes CDR1 SGHRS and CDR2 YFSETQ. There are 13 residues in the CDR3. The CDR3 spells CASRLASLYEQYF. The CDR3, as DNA: TGCGCCAGCAGACTCGCGTCACTTTACGAGCAGTACTTC.

The genes are TRBV2 and TRBJ1-1, with 9 bases lining up with TRBD1. Per the germline V gene, CDR1 is SNHLY and CDR2 is FYNNEI. J was trimmed by 4 bases and V by 11 bases; bases with no gene match: 5. This CDR3 contains 12 residues. In DNA form, the CDR3 reads TGTGCCGGGGGACAGGGAGGCACTGAAGCTTTCTTT. It specifies CAGGQGGTEAFF.

The rearrangement uses TRBV7-9 and TRBJ2-3; no clear D gene. The CDR3 loop spans 12 amino acids. Trimming took off 1 base at V and 5 bases at J, with 4 bases between the two ends. Germline V gene data show CDR1 as SEHNR and CDR2 as FQNEAQ (reference sequence). In nucleotides, the CDR3 is TGTGCCAGCAGCTTAGACGTAGATACGCAGTATTTT. It translates to CASSLDVDTQYF.

This clone was detected a few times. The gene calls are TRBV4-3 and TRBJ1-6; D may be TRBD1 (6 bases). In germline, CDR1 is LGHNA, CDR2 YSLEER. The CDR3 length is 15 residues. V lost 0 bases and J lost 9, with 12 bases in between. The CDR3, as DNA: TGCGCCAGCAGCCAAGATCGGGGCAGGGGTTCACCCCTCCACTTT. Translated, it gives CASSQDRGRGSPLHF.

CDR3 DNA sequence: TGTGCCAGCAGCGGCGGGGAGCTGTTTTTT. Residues: CASSGGELFF. The chain combines TRBV3-1 (or the pseudogene TRBV3-2) with TRBJ2-2; D is uncertain. CDR3 length: 10 amino acids. V shed 5 bases and J shed 7 bases, with 2 bases lying between them. Germline V gene sequence: CDR1 LGHDT, CDR2 YNNKEL (reference sequence).

The chain links TRBV7-2 to TRBJ2-2; D gene unclear. Per the germline V gene, CDR1 is SGHTA and CDR2 is FQGNSA. V was clipped by 2 bases and J by 3 bases, with 13 bases between them. The CDR3 spans 16 residues. CDR3: CASSLTRQRHTGELFF. CDR3 nucleotides: TGTGCCAGCAGCTTAACTCGGCAGAGACACACCGGGGAGCTGTTTTTT.

This sequence joins TRBV5-1 and TRBJ1-2; D remains ambiguous. The germline V gene has CDR1 SGHRS and CDR2 YFSETQ. Trimming removed 4 bases at V and 5 bases at J, with 12 bases between. This CDR3 has 13 residues. CDR3 sequence reads: CASSRSERYGYTF. The CDR3 DNA sequence: TGCGCCAGCAGCAGGTCCGAAAGATATGGCTACACCTTC.

The chain employs TRBV5-4 and TRBJ2-7; D unresolved. Germline lookup yields CDR1 SGHNT and CDR2 YYREEE (reference sequence). Deletions cut 0 bases from V and 0 bases from J, with 10 bases between. The CDR3 is 15 amino acids. CDR3 sequence: CASSLDLFLSYEQYF. In nucleotides, the CDR3 is TGTGCCAGCAGCTTGGACCTTTTCCTCTCCTACGAGCAGTACTTC.

V is TRBV25-1 and J is TRBJ1-2, with D perhaps TRBD1 (5 bases). Trimming pared 0 bases from V and 8 bases from J, leaving 19 bases between. CDR1 and CDR2 (germline): MGHDK, SYGVNS. The CDR3 loop spans 16 amino acids. The CDR3 loop is CASSEYDSGPKRGYTF. CDR3 in DNA: TGTGCCAGCAGTGAATATGATTCAGGGCCCAAGAGGGGCTACACCTTC.

Comments on this clone: The sample contains more than one DNA sequence encoding this CDR3. This chain joins TRBV6-1 and TRBJ2-7; D remains unclear. The CDR3 totals 11 residues. Between the trimmed V and J ends, which lost 2 bases and 4 bases, there was a span of 3 bases. Germline V CDR1 and CDR2: MNHNS, SASEGT. CDR3 bases: TGTGCCAGCAGTGAAAGGTACGAGCAGTACTTC. Encoded protein: CASSERYEQYF.

The chain joins TRBV18 to TRBJ1-5; 8 bases line up with TRBD1. With V trimmed by 3 bases and J by 8 bases, 6 bases remained unmatched. The V gene's germline CDR1 is KGHSH and CDR2 LQKENI. The length of the CDR3 is 14 residues. The CDR3 DNA sequence: TGTGCCAGCTCACCGGGGACAGGCCCGGAGCCCCAGCATTTT. Protein sequence: CASSPGTGPEPQHF.

The gene calls are TRBV5-8 and TRBJ2-1, with TRBD2 matching 11 bases. Trimming took 4 bases from V and 6 from J; bases not matched to a gene: 6. The CDR3 totals 15 residues. The germline gives CDR1 SGHTS, CDR2 YDEGEE. DNA of the CDR3: TGTGCCAGCAGCCCGGGGACTAGCGGCGCCAATGAGCAGTTCTTC. This encodes CASSPGTSGANEQFF.

CDR3 sequence reads: CASSRAWGRSYEQYF. CDR3 DNA sequence: TGCGCCAGCAGCCGAGCCTGGGGCCGTTCCTACGAGCAGTACTTC. The rearrangement uses TRBV4-3 and TRBJ2-7; maybe TRBD1 (5 bases). CDR3 length: 15 amino acids. Germline CDR1 is LGHNA and CDR2 is YSLEER. V lost 4 bases, J lost 1 base, and 14 bases lay in between.

The chain carries TRBV3-1 (or the pseudogene TRBV3-2) and TRBJ1-3, with unresolved D. Germline V gene data show CDR1 as LGHDT and CDR2 as YNNKEL (reference sequence). CDR3 size: 15 residues. The V end was cut by 5 bases, the J end by 7 bases, with 18 bases between. CDR3 in amino acids: CASSARTPGRNTIYF. The CDR3 nucleotides are TGTGCCAGCAGCGCCCGGACCCCCGGCCGGAACACCATATATTTT.

This chain uses TRBV15 with TRBJ2-3; a weak D match, TRBD2 (6 bases). Trimming removed 1 base at V and 1 base at J, with 9 bases between. The CDR3 sequence is 15 residues long. Per the germline V gene, CDR1 is LNHNV and CDR2 is YYDKDF (reference sequence). CDR3: CATSRAWGGTDTQYF. The CDR3 bases are TGTGCCACCAGCAGAGCTTGGGGGGGCACAGATACGCAGTATTTT.

The V call is TRBV6-2 or TRBV6-3, the J call TRBJ2-1; D perhaps matches TRBD2 (6 bases). Germline-derived CDR1 and CDR2 are MNHEY and SVGEGT. V was trimmed by 2 bases and J by 5 bases, leaving 13 bases between them. The length of the CDR3 is 15 residues. CDR3 sequence (DNA): TGTGCCAGCAGTTACCGGAGCGGGTACGACAATGAGCAGTTCTTC. Translating it yields CASSYRSGYDNEQFF.

The chain is built from TRBV6-2 or TRBV6-3 and TRBJ2-5, with D possibly being TRBD2 (7 bases). Germline assignment: CDR1 MNHEY and CDR2 SVGEGT. This CDR3 contains 15 residues. Deletions cut 6 bases from V and 1 base from J, with 15 bases between. In DNA form, the CDR3 reads TGTGCCAGCAGCCCAGAGGGGGGGCCCCAAGAGACCCAGTACTTC. Amino acid sequence: CASSPEGGPQETQYF.

The chain uses TRBV5-1 and TRBJ1-2; no reliable D call. CDR3 length equals 15 residues. Deletions cut 0 bases from V and 3 bases from J, with 12 bases between. Germline-derived CDR1 and CDR2 are SGHRS and YFSETQ. This CDR3 reads CASSLEGFPYYGYTF. CDR3 bases: TGCGCCAGCAGCTTGGAAGGTTTCCCCTACTATGGCTACACCTTC.

The J gene is TRBJ2-2, the V gene TRBV6-2 or TRBV6-3, with D tentatively TRBD2 (6 bases). The germline CDR1 and CDR2 sequences are MNHEY and SVGEGT. Trimming shortened V by 5 bases and J by 6 bases, and 13 bases separated the two germline ends. CDR3 size: 14 residues. The CDR3 DNA reads as TGTGCCAGCAGTCCAGGAGGAGGGGCCGGGGAGCTGTTTTTT. It specifies CASSPGGGAGELFF.

The chain combines TRBV3-1 (or the pseudogene TRBV3-2) with TRBJ2-2; D ambiguous. The length of the CDR3 is 11 residues. V dropped 7 bases and J dropped 1 base, with 1 base sitting between them. Germline-derived CDR1 and CDR2 are LGHDT and YNNKEL (reference sequence). CDR3 in DNA: TGTGCCAGCAAGAACACCGGGGAGCTGTTTTTT. Its protein is CASKNTGELFF.

This clone was seen only a few times. The chain has TRBV4-3 and TRBJ2-3, with 13 bases that match TRBD2. J lost 1 base, V lost 2 bases, and 6 bases had no gene match. Germline V gene lookup returns CDR1 LGHNA and CDR2 YSLEER. This CDR3 comprises 18 residues. The CDR3 DNA is TGCGCCAGCAGCCAAAGACTAGCGGGGGGCCTGGGCACAGATACGCAGTATTTT. Its translation: CASSQRLAGGLGTDTQYF.